This T cell receptor (beta chain) came from a study of T cells in Graves' hyperthyroidism and ophthalmopathy. V lost 4 bases and J 4 bases, leaving 19 bases between the germline ends. The CDR3 is made up of 17 amino acids. The germline gives CDR1 KGHDR, CDR2 SFDVKD. The blood sample was taken at first hyperthyroidism diagnosis, before any ophthalmopathy symptoms. Overall study results and limits: Before onset, ophthalmopathy was predicted by the model a median roughly six months earlier.

The source material, RNA transcripts, was used to amplify TCR beta CDR3 regions. With the HTBI primer set, the TCR CDR3 went through a first round of RT-PCR. TCRdb redid the calling of the multiplex PCR reads with MiXCR, one entry per CDR3 protein. This sample has approximately 620,000 distinct CDR3 sequences, with more than 11% found just once. This clonotype was counted ten times or more. As yet, its antigen is unknown. The chain employs TRBV24-1 and TRBJ1-3; the D is unclear. Sequences were obtained from blood. The source of this sequence is a woman in her thirties with Graves' hyperthyroidism that later progressed to Graves' ophthalmopathy. The CDR3 sequence: CATSDPVLQRSGNTIYF. CDR3 coding DNA: TGTGCCACCAGTGACCCCGTGCTACAGAGGTCCGGAAACACCATATATTTT.